These T cell receptor beta chains were read from a single sample in a study of blood T cell repertoires in COVID-19. Using immunoSEQ multiplex PCR, the repertoire was profiled, and TCRdb retains in-frame clones only, with some absent. The table lists 200,000 to 250,000 clones, around 80% of them singletons. The sequenced material came from peripheral blood. These receptors originate from a human donor in a cohort sampled during active COVID-19. Both conserved end residues are part of each CDR3. A D gene is named only where the DNA matches it firmly. Not all rows give a size; the values are once, few, many and, for expanded clones, a class.

j_call,clone_size,v_call,d_call,cdr3_nt,cdr3_aa
TRBJ2-7,few,TRBV7-8,TRBD2,TGTGCCAGCAGCTTAGCGAATGGTCTAGCGGCCCTCTATAAAGAACCCTACGAGCAGTACTTC,CASSLANGLAALYKEPYEQYF
TRBJ1-5,once,TRBV19,-,TGTGCCAGTATGACCGGGGGGGATAGCAATCAGCCCCAGCATTTT,CASMTGGDSNQPQHF
TRBJ2-1,-,TRBV3-1/TRBV3-2,TRBD1,TGTGCCAGCAGCCAAGGGTTTTCCGGGACAGCACGCTACAATGAGCAGTTCTTC,CASSQGFSGTARYNEQFF
TRBJ2-5,-,TRBV2,TRBD2,TGTGCCAGCAGGCGGGAGATTATGAGTTTGGAGACCCAGTACTTC,CASRREIMSLETQYF
TRBJ2-7,-,TRBV7-2,TRBD2,TGTGCCAGCAGCCCCGGGACTAGTCCCTACGAGCAGTACTTC,CASSPGTSPYEQYF
TRBJ2-3,-,TRBV5-1,-,TGCGCCAGCCTGTTGCGGGGCTGGGGGACAGATACGCAGTATTTT,CASLLRGWGTDTQYF
TRBJ1-1,-,TRBV5-1,-,TGCGCCAGCAGCTTGACAGGGACGACTGAAGCTTTCTTT,CASSLTGTTEAFF
TRBJ1-1,-,TRBV12-3/TRBV12-4,-,TGTGCCAGCAGTTTGGAGCTCGGCACTGAAGCTTTCTTT,CASSLELGTEAFF
TRBJ2-6,-,TRBV2,-,TGTGCCAGCAGTATTACAGAGGCCAACGTCCTGACTTTC,CASSITEANVLTF
TRBJ1-2,-,TRBV24-1,-,TGTGCCACCAGTCGGGGTCCAGGGGATAGGTATGGCTACACCTTC,CATSRGPGDRYGYTF
TRBJ1-1,-,TRBV6-5,-,TGTGCCAGCAGCGAGACAGTTAACACTGAAGCTTTCTTT,CASSETVNTEAFF
TRBJ2-7,once,TRBV2,-,TGTGCCAGCAGTGACAGGGTATCCGTTGACGAGCAGTACTTC,CASSDRVSVDEQYF
TRBJ2-7,-,TRBV4-2,TRBD2,TGTGCCAGCAGCCAAGAAAACTTAGCGGGAGCCTCCTACGAGCAGTACTTC,CASSQENLAGASYEQYF
TRBJ2-1,-,TRBV5-5,-,TGTGCCAGCAGCTTGTTATCTGGGAGCTCCTACAATGAGCAGTTCTTC,CASSLLSGSSYNEQFF
TRBJ1-2,few,TRBV29-1,-,TGCAGCGTTGAGCTACTCTATGGCTACACCTTC,CSVELLYGYTF
TRBJ2-3,-,TRBV28,-,TGTGCCAGCAGTTTTTTAATAGATACGCAGTATTTT,CASSFLIDTQYF
TRBJ2-7,-,TRBV19,TRBD2,TGTGCCAGTAGTATGATAGCGGGAGCCAACCACGAGCAGTACTTC,CASSMIAGANHEQYF
TRBJ2-7,-,TRBV4-1,TRBD2,TGCGCCAGCAGCCAAGTTGTTGGCGGCCGGGAGGGCTCAAGGCAGTACTTC,CASSQVVGGREGSRQYF
TRBJ1-5,once,TRBV6-5,TRBD1,TGTGCCAGCAGCAAAAAGACAGGGCCTGGCCAGCCCCAGCATTTT,CASSKKTGPGQPQHF
TRBJ2-3,few,TRBV18,TRBD2,TGTGCCAGCTCGGGGACTAGCGGGAGCACAGATACGCAGTATTTT,CASSGTSGSTDTQYF
TRBJ1-1,-,TRBV19,-,TGTGCCAGTAGTATCCCAGGGTTGAACACTGAAGCTTTCTTT,CASSIPGLNTEAFF
TRBJ2-7,-,TRBV18,-,TGTGCCAGCTCACCACCCCGGTACGAGTCCCTCAACTCCTACGAGCAGTACTTC,CASSPPRYESLNSYEQYF
TRBJ1-1,-,TRBV19,TRBD1,TGTGCCAGTAGTGGGACAGTTGAGAACACTGAAGCTTTCTTT,CASSGTVENTEAFF
TRBJ2-7,-,TRBV21-1,-,TGTGCCAGCAGAATCGGGATTTCCTACGAGCAGTACTTC,CASRIGISYEQYF
TRBJ2-1,once,TRBV3-1/TRBV3-2,-,TGTGCCAGCAGCCAAGCCAGGGACAATGAGCAGTTCTTC,CASSQARDNEQFF
TRBJ2-1,-,TRBV11-2,TRBD2,TGTGCCAGCAGCTTAGACCGCGGTCTAGCGGGAGTGAATGAGCAGTTCTTC,CASSLDRGLAGVNEQFF
TRBJ2-1,-,TRBV3-1/TRBV3-2,TRBD2,TGTGCCAGCAGCCAAAGACTAGCCCCGAGCTCCTACAATGAGCAGTTCTTC,CASSQRLAPSSYNEQFF
TRBJ2-5,-,TRBV7-6,TRBD2,TGTGCCAGCAGCTTACTAGCGGGAGGAGAGACCCAGTACTTC,CASSLLAGGETQYF
TRBJ1-4,-,TRBV6-5,-,TGTGCCAGCAGCACACAGGTGGCTAATGAAAAACTGTTTTTT,CASSTQVANEKLFF
TRBJ2-1,-,TRBV19,-,TGTGCCAGTAGTAGGTATTGGCTAGCTGAAAGCTCCTACAATGAGCAGTTCTTC,CASSRYWLAESSYNEQFF
TRBJ1-5,-,TRBV20-1,-,TGCAGTGCTAGTGTAAACGGTCGACAGCCCCAGCATTTT,CSASVNGRQPQHF
TRBJ1-4,-,TRBV9,TRBD1,TGTGCCAGCAGTGAGACCGGGACAGGGCCCGAAAAACTGTTTTTT,CASSETGTGPEKLFF
TRBJ2-1,-,TRBV14,-,TGTGCCAGCAGCCAGGTCCTAGCGGGACAGGAGTTCTTC,CASSQVLAGQEFF
TRBJ2-7,-,TRBV27,-,TGTGCCAGCAGGGTCCAACAGCCTACCTACGAGCAGTACTTC,CASRVQQPTYEQYF
TRBJ2-2,once,TRBV5-1,-,TGCGCCAGCAGCTTGGGTTCTAGTGTCACCGGGGAGCTGTTTTTT,CASSLGSSVTGELFF
TRBJ2-3,-,TRBV19,-,TGTGCCAGTAGTAGAGCAGCGAGCACAGATACGCAGTATTTT,CASSRAASTDTQYF